This T cell receptor beta chain was recovered during a study of T cells in Graves' hyperthyroidism and ophthalmopathy. Findings and limits, study-wide: Ophthalmopathy was predicted by the model a median of approximately six months ahead of onset.

Germline loops: CDR1 GTSNPN, CDR2 SVGIG (reference sequence). The CDR3 is made up of 15 amino acids. Trimming took 3 bases from V and 5 from J, leaving 19 bases between them. There were TCR beta CDR3 regions amplified from RNA transcripts. During a first-round RT-PCR of the TCR CDR3, the HTBI primer set was used. TCRdb used MiXCR to reprocess the multiplex PCR reads, holding one entry per CDR3 protein. The sample yields around 600,000 distinct CDR3 sequences, about 14% seen once. This clonotype was picked up many times. Its antigen is unknown. The TCR sequence derives from a woman in her 50s with Graves' ophthalmopathy. The chain uses TRBV30 and TRBJ2-5, with no clear D. The sample taken for sequencing was blood. In DNA form, the CDR3 reads TGTGCCTGGAGCGAAGGTGTTCTTATGTTCGAGACCCAGTACTTC. Encoded protein: CAWSEGVLMFETQYF.